This T cell receptor beta chain is drawn from a study of STAT3 mutations in large granular lymphocyte leukemia. Study as a whole: Roughly half the longitudinally sequenced T-LGLL patients had canonical STAT3 mutations. Over half of T-LGLL patients had one or more immunosuppressive regimens.

The V end lost 5 bases, the J end lost 5 bases, and 12 bases lay between the germline ends. The CDR3 is 12 amino acids. Germline-derived CDR1 and CDR2 are SQVTM and ANQGSEA. Generated by immunoSEQ multiplex PCR, the TCRdb table keeps only in-frame clones and is missing some. The table shows tens of thousands of clones, with about 81% occurring only once. On this clone: Its antigen is not identified.

The study's findings and limits: TCR clonotype switching after therapy occurred in about 35% of the 18 patients. At least one immunodominant TCR beta clonotype appeared in every T-cell large granular lymphocyte leukemia patient.

The chain employs TRBV29-1 and TRBJ1-2, with a possible D match to TRBD1 (5 bases). This sequence was found in a human donor with T large granular lymphocyte leukemia. Some clones in this sample may be carry-over from other donors' samples. Sequencing was done on a sample of PBMCs. In nucleotides, the CDR3 is TGCAGCGTTCTGCTTGGGGGGTATGGCTACACCTTC. Its translation: CSVLLGGYGYTF.